A selection of T cell receptor beta chains follows, all from one sample in a study of human T cells and chemical hapten exposure. TCRdb redid the calling of the RACE reads with MiXCR, one entry per CDR3 protein. The sample holds tens of thousands of distinct CDR3 sequences, about 11% seen once. The sequencing here drew on whole blood, taken in connection with sensitization to the hapten diphenylcyclopropenone (DPC). The receptors were sampled from a woman aged 35 to 49 with alopecia areata. Some clones in this sample may be carry-over from other donors' samples. Both conserved end residues are part of each CDR3. Fields, in order: V gene, clone size, J gene, D gene, CDR3 protein, CDR3 DNA. A D gene is named only where the DNA matches it firmly. Part of the rows lack a size; the others show once, few, many or a class for expanded clones.

TRBV6-4,few,TRBJ2-1,TRBD2,CASSDSTSGQYNEQFF,TGTGCCAGCAGTGACTCCACTAGCGGACAGTACAATGAGCAGTTCTTC
TRBV7-2,many,TRBJ2-1,TRBD2,CASSLSSGSFNEQFF,TGTGCCAGCAGCTTATCTAGCGGGAGTTTCAATGAGCAGTTCTTC
TRBV28,.,TRBJ2-7,.,CASSPKAAGPPYEQYF,TGTGCCAGCAGCCCGAAGGCCGCCGGTCCCCCCTACGAGCAGTACTTC
TRBV20-1,many,TRBJ1-5,.,CSASPNPNQPQHF,TGCAGTGCTAGCCCCAACCCGAATCAGCCCCAGCATTTT
TRBV7-9,few,TRBJ1-1,.,CASSPRAGSTEAFF,TGTGCCAGCAGCCCCAGGGCAGGGAGCACTGAAGCTTTCTTT
TRBV9,.,TRBJ2-1,.,CASGGGPEQFF,TGTGCCAGCGGGGGAGGTCCTGAGCAGTTCTTC
TRBV29-1,many,TRBJ1-1,.,CSALGGTEAFF,TGCAGCGCCCTGGGGGGCACTGAAGCTTTCTTT
TRBV19,.,TRBJ1-6,.,CASSPREGNSPLHF,TGTGCCAGTAGTCCCAGGGAAGGTAATTCACCCCTCCACTTT
TRBV2,many,TRBJ2-1,.,CASSADWRPDEQFF,TGTGCCAGCAGCGCCGATTGGCGCCCCGATGAGCAGTTCTTC
TRBV20-1,medium-sized,TRBJ2-3,TRBD2,CSAASGTSGPTDTQYF,TGCAGTGCTGCCTCCGGGACTAGCGGCCCCACAGATACGCAGTATTTT
TRBV5-1,many,TRBJ2-2,.,CASSLGASVTGELFF,TGCGCCAGCAGCTTAGGGGCTAGCGTCACCGGGGAGCTGTTTTTT
TRBV6-8,many,TRBJ2-7,TRBD1,CASSFQSGGRWVAYEQYF,TGTGCCAGCAGTTTCCAATCAGGGGGCCGATGGGTCGCCTACGAGCAGTACTTC
TRBV29-1,.,TRBJ2-3,TRBD2,CSVRSRGADTQYF,TGCAGCGTTCGCTCTCGGGGGGCAGATACGCAGTATTTT
TRBV6-5,.,TRBJ2-1,.,CASSYRIGGVDYNEQFF,TGTGCCAGCAGTTACCGGATCGGGGGAGTGGACTACAATGAGCAGTTCTTC
TRBV12-3/TRBV12-4,many,TRBJ2-5,TRBD1,CASSFADRAQETQYF,TGTGCCAGCAGTTTTGCGGACAGGGCCCAAGAGACCCAGTACTTC
TRBV27,few,TRBJ2-3,TRBD2,CASSFYHIGEGSRTDTQYF,TGTGCCAGCAGTTTCTATCATATCGGGGAGGGTTCCCGCACAGATACGCAGTATTTT
TRBV5-1,once,TRBJ2-7,TRBD1,CASSSGQGEHEQYF,TGCGCCAGCAGCTCGGGACAGGGTGAGCACGAGCAGTACTTC
TRBV5-1,many,TRBJ2-5,TRBD2,CASSPGLAEETQYF,TGCGCCAGCAGCCCCGGACTAGCGGAAGAGACCCAGTACTTC
TRBV30,few,TRBJ2-3,TRBD2,CAWSQGLSTDTQYF,TGTGCCTGGAGTCAGGGACTATCCACAGATACGCAGTATTTT
TRBV4-1,many,TRBJ2-7,TRBD2,CASSPGTSGVYEQYF,TGCGCCAGCAGCCCTGGGACTAGCGGTGTCTACGAGCAGTACTTC
TRBV10-2,.,TRBJ2-3,TRBD2,CASRPGPSGSMTDTQYF,TGCGCCAGCAGACCAGGCCCTAGCGGGAGTATGACAGATACGCAGTATTTT
TRBV12-3/TRBV12-4,many,TRBJ2-6,.,CASRKGAGANVLTF,TGTGCCAGCAGAAAGGGGGCTGGGGCCAACGTCCTGACTTTC
TRBV20-1,many,TRBJ2-1,TRBD2,CSARDAVSGGHSYNEQFF,TGCAGTGCTAGAGATGCGGTCTCGGGGGGGCATTCCTACAATGAGCAGTTCTTC
TRBV5-4,many,TRBJ1-6,.,CASSPGGYSRLGSPLHF,TGTGCCAGCAGCCCGGGAGGCTATAGTCGGTTAGGATCACCCCTCCACTTT
TRBV5-8,many,TRBJ2-6,.,CASSLAGPGANVLTF,TGTGCCAGCAGCTTGGCCGGCCCTGGGGCCAACGTCCTGACTTTC
TRBV7-6,many,TRBJ1-6,.,CASSAREASYNSPLHF,TGTGCCAGCAGCGCCCGAGAAGCCTCCTATAATTCACCCCTCCACTTT
TRBV3-1,.,TRBJ2-4,.,CASSTGSNIQYF,TGTGCCAGCAGCACCGGATCAAACATTCAGTACTTC
TRBV28,many,TRBJ2-7,.,CASRMQTAYEQYF,TGTGCCAGCAGAATGCAGACGGCCTACGAGCAGTACTTC
TRBV6-6,.,TRBJ2-2,TRBD1,CASSSSGQGRGGELFF,TGTGCCAGCAGTTCGTCGGGACAGGGTCGTGGCGGGGAGCTGTTTTTT
TRBV28,.,TRBJ2-7,.,CASSLTSGKYEQYF,TGTGCCAGCAGCCTAACCTCGGGGAAGTACGAGCAGTACTTC